Listed below are T cell receptor delta chains from one sample, sequenced in a study of Vδ1+ human thymocytes. TCRdb re-called the multiplex PCR reads with CATT. The data show about 55,000 delta-chain clones, 15% to 20% seen once. The sequencing input was Vdelta1+ gamma-delta thymocytes from the thymus. The receptors here all came from a boy under two years old who had congenital heart surgery. Each CDR3 is given with its conserved first and last residue. A D gene is named only where the DNA matches it firmly. The size entry is marked missing in some rows and otherwise reads once, few, many or a size class.

-,TRDV1,TRDD2,TRDJ1,TGTGCTCTTGGGGAATTCGACCGCTTCCTTCCTACCATCTGGGACCCCCCTTACACCGATAAACTCATCTTT,CALGEFDRFLPTIWDPPYTDKLIF
-,TRDV1,-,TRDJ1,TGTGCTCTTGGGGAACAAAGTGGGGGCTGGTACACCGATAAACTCATCTTT,CALGEQSGGWYTDKLIF
-,TRDV1,-,TRDJ1,TGTGCTCTTGGGGAACCCCCCTTTCCCCCCAATGAACTCATCTTT,CALGEPPFPPNELIF
few,TRDV1,-,TRDJ1,TGTGCTCTTACACTCCTCCCGCTGAGTTGGGGGCCCGATAAACTCATCTTT,CALTLLPLSWGPDKLIF
few,TRDV1,TRDD3,TRDJ1,TGTGCTCTTGGGGAACTATTCACTCCTACCTGGGGGAAATACACCGATAAACTCATCTTT,CALGELFTPTWGKYTDKLIF
-,TRDV1,TRDD3,TRDJ1,TGTGCTCTTGGGGAATGTCACCACCGGGGGATCCCTTGGTTTAACACCGATAAACTCATCTTT,CALGECHHRGIPWFNTDKLIF
few,TRDV1,-,TRDJ1,TGTGCTCTTGGGGAAGTGGCCTTCCTAAAGTCGGGGGATAAATGGATGGGCAACACCGATAAACTCATCTTT,CALGEVAFLKSGDKWMGNTDKLIF
-,TRDV1,TRDD3,TRDJ1,TGTGCTCTTGGGCCACCACTAAGGCTTACCTACCTGGGGGATACGGACGATAAACTCATCTTT,CALGPPLRLTYLGDTDDKLIF
-,TRDV1,TRDD3,TRDJ1,TGTGCTCTTGGGGAACTAGTGACTGGGGGGTACACCGATAAACTCATCTTT,CALGELVTGGYTDKLIF
-,TRDV1,TRDD3,TRDJ1,TGTGCTCTTGGGGAAGGTCCCTCATTGTACTGGGGGATACGTGTTGGCAAACTCATCTTT,CALGEGPSLYWGIRVGKLIF
once,TRDV1,TRDD3,TRDJ1,TGTGCTCTTGGGGAGCGAGGATACCCGGTACTGGGGGATACGCGGGGGTACACCGATAAACTCATCTTT,CALGERGYPVLGDTRGYTDKLIF
medium-sized,TRAV29/DV5,-,TRDJ1,TGTGCAGCAAGCGAATCCTATAAACTCATCTTT,CAASESYKLIF
-,TRDV1,TRDD2,TRDJ1,TGTGCTCTTGGGGATCACACCATTTTCCTACCGGAGATGCGCACCGATAAACTCATCTTT,CALGDHTIFLPEMRTDKLIF
-,TRDV1,-,TRDJ1,TGTGCTCTTGGGGAACCGCTGGGGATGTACACCGATAAACTCATCTTT,CALGEPLGMYTDKLIF
few,TRDV1,-,TRDJ1,TGCGCTCTTGGGCCTCAGGGGGGGTACACCGATAAACTCATCTTT,CALGPQGGYTDKLIF
-,TRDV1,TRDD2,TRDJ1,TGTGCTCTTGGGGGACGGCCTTCCTACCGGTCGGTCAACACCGATAAACTCATCTTT,CALGGRPSYRSVNTDKLIF
few,TRDV1,-,TRDJ1,TGTGCTCTTGGGGAAAGGTTCCCCAGTATCGATAAACTCATCTTT,CALGERFPSIDKLIF
few,TRDV1,TRDD3,TRDJ1,TGTGCTCTTGGGGGACTACGTTGGGGGAGCGACACCGATAAACTCATCTTT,CALGGLRWGSDTDKLIF
few,TRDV1,-,TRDJ1,TGTGCTCTTGGGGAATCAAAAACCGGGCGGGGATGGTCCGATAAACTCATCTTT,CALGESKTGRGWSDKLIF
-,TRDV1,TRDD3,TRDJ1,TGTGCTCTTGGGGAACTAGGGTATCTTCCGTACGATACTGGGGGTAAACTCATCTTT,CALGELGYLPYDTGGKLIF
-,TRDV1,TRDD3,TRDJ1,TGTGCTCTTGGGGAACCCCCCTATACGAGGCTAACATGGGGATACGCGACCGATAAACTCATCTTT,CALGEPPYTRLTWGYATDKLIF
-,TRDV1,TRDD3,TRDJ1,TGTGCTCTTGGGATCCCTCGGAAGGGGATACGCTGGAGGAAAGGCCTTTCGGACACCGATAAACTCATCTTT,CALGIPRKGIRWRKGLSDTDKLIF
-,TRDV1,-,TRDJ1,TGTGCTCTTGGGGAAGACAGGTCCAGTCTTCCTTACACCGATAAACTCATCTTT,CALGEDRSSLPYTDKLIF
few,TRDV1,TRDD3,TRDJ1,TGTGCTCTTGGGGAACTAGATCCCAGACTGGGGGATAGAAACACCGATAAACTCATCTTT,CALGELDPRLGDRNTDKLIF
-,TRDV1,TRDD3,TRDJ1,TGTGCTCTTGGGAAACTCTGGAACTGGGGGAAAAAACTCATCTTT,CALGKLWNWGKKLIF
-,TRDV1,-,TRDJ1,TGTGCTCTTGGGGAAATTTTACGGGGGCCCTCGGGCGCGGTGTACACCGATAAACTCATCTTT,CALGEILRGPSGAVYTDKLIF
-,TRDV1,-,TRDJ1,TGTGCTCTTGGTTGTTACGCCGGGTACACCGATAAACTCATCTTT,CALGCYAGYTDKLIF
-,TRDV1,TRDD3,TRDJ1,TGTGCTCTTGGGGAACTCTCTCGTACTGGGGGCTGGAAAAAAACCGATAAACTCATCTTT,CALGELSRTGGWKKTDKLIF
-,TRDV1,-,TRDJ1,TGTGCTCTTGGGGAACCGCCCTACGGGATAAGGCGGACATACACCGATAAACTCATCTTT,CALGEPPYGIRRTYTDKLIF
-,TRDV1,TRDD3,TRDJ1,TGTGCTCTTGGGGAACTAAAGTGGGGATACAAGGACACCGATAAACTCATCTTT,CALGELKWGYKDTDKLIF
few,TRDV1,TRDD3,TRDJ1,TGTGCTCTTGGGAGGTGGGCCGGGATACGTCCCATCTACACCGATAAACTCATCTTT,CALGRWAGIRPIYTDKLIF
-,TRDV2,TRDD3,TRDJ1,TGTGCCTGTGACCGGGGTGGGGGAGAAGCGACCACCGATAAACTCATCTTT,CACDRGGGEATTDKLIF
-,TRDV1,-,TRDJ1,TGTGCTCTTGGGGAATATAGAGGCGGAGTCCCCTACCCTTCTGGTGGCGCCGATAAACTCATCTTT,CALGEYRGGVPYPSGGADKLIF
-,TRDV1,-,TRDJ1,TGTGCTCTTGGGGGACTAGTTTGGGGCTTCCTCAAGGGAACCGATAAACTCATCTTT,CALGGLVWGFLKGTDKLIF
-,TRDV1,-,TRDJ1,TGTGCTCTTGGGGAACGTTTCGGTTCGGCTCCGGGGGATAAACTCATCTTT,CALGERFGSAPGDKLIF
-,TRDV1,-,TRDJ1,TGTGCTCTTGGGGAACCTAGGTCGGACTGGGCCCGATTTTTGTACACCGATAAACTCATCTTT,CALGEPRSDWARFLYTDKLIF
-,TRDV2,-,TRDJ1,TGTTCAGGAACCGATAAACTCATCTTT,CSGTDKLIF
few,TRDV1,TRDD3,TRDJ1,TGTGCTCTTGGGGATAGGGGTTCCACAGCCTTCTCCCTACTGTACCATACTGGGGGACCCATCGATAAACTCATCTTT,CALGDRGSTAFSLLYHTGGPIDKLIF
few,TRDV1,-,TRDJ1,TGTGCTCTTGGGGGCATAGGGCCGGGGGGGCCCTCGACCGATAAACTCATCTTT,CALGGIGPGGPSTDKLIF
few,TRDV1,TRDD2,TRDJ1,TGTGCTCTTGGGCACTTCCTACGCGAATGGTCCGATAAACTCATCTTT,CALGHFLREWSDKLIF
-,TRDV1,TRDD3,TRDJ1,TGTGCTCTTGGGGTGTACCTTCCTACGGGCGCGTACTGGGGGATAGAAGATAAACTCATCTTT,CALGVYLPTGAYWGIEDKLIF